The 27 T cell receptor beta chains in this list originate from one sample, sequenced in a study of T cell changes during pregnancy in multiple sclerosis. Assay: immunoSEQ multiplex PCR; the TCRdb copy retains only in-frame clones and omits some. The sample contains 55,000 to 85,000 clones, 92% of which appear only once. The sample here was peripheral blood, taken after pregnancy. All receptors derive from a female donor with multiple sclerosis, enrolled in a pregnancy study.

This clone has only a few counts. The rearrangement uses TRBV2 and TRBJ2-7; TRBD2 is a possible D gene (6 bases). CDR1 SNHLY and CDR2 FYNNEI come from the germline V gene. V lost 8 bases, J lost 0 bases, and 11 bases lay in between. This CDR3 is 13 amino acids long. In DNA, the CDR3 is TGTGCCAGCGGAGGGCACACCTCCTACGAGCAGTACTTC. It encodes CASGGHTSYEQYF.

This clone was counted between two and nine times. The chain's CDR3 is CASSPRPGQGYGYTF. In DNA form, the CDR3 reads TGTGCCAGCAGTCCGCGACCGGGACAGGGATATGGCTACACCTTC. V is TRBV6-1 and J is TRBJ1-2, with 9 bases matching TRBD1. CDR1 MNHNS and CDR2 SASEGT come from the germline V gene. J gave up 5 bases and V 5 bases, and 9 bases lay outside the gene matches. The CDR3 extends over 15 amino acids.

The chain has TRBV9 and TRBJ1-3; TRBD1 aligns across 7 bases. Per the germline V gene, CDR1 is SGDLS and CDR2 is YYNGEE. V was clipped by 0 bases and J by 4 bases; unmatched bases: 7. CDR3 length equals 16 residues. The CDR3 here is CASSVGQGGLGNTIYF. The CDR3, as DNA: TGTGCCAGCAGCGTAGGACAGGGCGGATTAGGAAACACCATATATTTT.

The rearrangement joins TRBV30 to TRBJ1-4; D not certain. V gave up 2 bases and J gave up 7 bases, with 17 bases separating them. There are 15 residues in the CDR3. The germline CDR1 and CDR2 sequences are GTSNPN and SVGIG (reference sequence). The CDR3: CAWSRHSPASEKLFF. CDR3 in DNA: TGTGCCTGGAGTCGTCACTCCCCCGCGAGTGAAAAACTGTTTTTT.

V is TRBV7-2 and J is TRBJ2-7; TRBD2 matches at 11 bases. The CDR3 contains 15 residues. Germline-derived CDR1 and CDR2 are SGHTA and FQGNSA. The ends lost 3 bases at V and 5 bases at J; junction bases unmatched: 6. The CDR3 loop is CASSFNSGREDEQYF. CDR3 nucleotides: TGTGCCAGCAGCTTCAATAGCGGGAGGGAGGACGAGCAGTACTTC.

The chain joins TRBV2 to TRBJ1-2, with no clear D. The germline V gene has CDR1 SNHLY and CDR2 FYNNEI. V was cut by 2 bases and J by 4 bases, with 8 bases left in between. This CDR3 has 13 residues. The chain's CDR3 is CASSELSFYGYTF. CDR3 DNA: TGTGCCAGCAGTGAACTGTCTTTCTATGGCTACACCTTC.

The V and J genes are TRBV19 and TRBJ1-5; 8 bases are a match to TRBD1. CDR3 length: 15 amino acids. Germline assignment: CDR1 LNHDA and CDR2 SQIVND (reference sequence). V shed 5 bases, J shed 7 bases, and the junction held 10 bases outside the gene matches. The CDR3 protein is CASSPSGGGRQPQHF. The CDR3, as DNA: TGTGCCAGTAGTCCATCAGGGGGCGGTCGGCAGCCCCAGCATTTT.

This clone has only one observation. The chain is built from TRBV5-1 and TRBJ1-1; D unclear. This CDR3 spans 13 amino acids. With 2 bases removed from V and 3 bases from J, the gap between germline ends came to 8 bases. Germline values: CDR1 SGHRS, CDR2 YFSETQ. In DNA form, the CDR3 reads TGCGCCAGCAGCTTCGCGGACTACACTGAAGCTTTCTTT. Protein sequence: CASSFADYTEAFF.

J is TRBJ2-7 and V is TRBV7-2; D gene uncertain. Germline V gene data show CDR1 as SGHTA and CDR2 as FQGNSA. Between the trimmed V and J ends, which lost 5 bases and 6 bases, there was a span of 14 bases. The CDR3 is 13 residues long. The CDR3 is CASSVRHSREQYF. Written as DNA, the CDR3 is TGTGCCAGCAGCGTTCGCCACTCGCGCGAGCAGTACTTC.

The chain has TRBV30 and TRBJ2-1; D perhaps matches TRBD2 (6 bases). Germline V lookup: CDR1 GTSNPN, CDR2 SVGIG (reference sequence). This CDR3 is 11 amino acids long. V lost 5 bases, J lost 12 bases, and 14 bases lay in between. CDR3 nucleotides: TGTGCCTGGGGGGCTACCGGGGGGCAGTTCTTC. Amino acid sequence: CAWGATGGQFF.

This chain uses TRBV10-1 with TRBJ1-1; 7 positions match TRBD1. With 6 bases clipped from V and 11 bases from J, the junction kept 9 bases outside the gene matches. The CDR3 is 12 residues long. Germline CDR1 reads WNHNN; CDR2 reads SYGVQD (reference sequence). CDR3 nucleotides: TGCGCCAGCAGCGGACCAACAGGGGAGGCTTTCTTT. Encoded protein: CASSGPTGEAFF.

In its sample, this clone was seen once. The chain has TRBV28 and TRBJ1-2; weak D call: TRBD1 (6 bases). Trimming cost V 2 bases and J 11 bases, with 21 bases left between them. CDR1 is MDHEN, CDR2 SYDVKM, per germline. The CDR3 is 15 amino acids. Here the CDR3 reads CASSLDVRGGSRYTF. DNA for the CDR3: TGTGCCAGCAGTTTAGACGTGAGGGGGGGCTCGCGTTACACCTTC.

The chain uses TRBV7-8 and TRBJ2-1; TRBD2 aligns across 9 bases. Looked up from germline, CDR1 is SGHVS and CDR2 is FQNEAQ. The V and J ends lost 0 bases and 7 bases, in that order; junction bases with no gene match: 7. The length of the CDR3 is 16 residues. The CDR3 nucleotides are TGTGCCAGCAGCTTAGCGAGAGCGGGAGGTAGAAATGAGCAGTTCTTC. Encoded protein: CASSLARAGGRNEQFF. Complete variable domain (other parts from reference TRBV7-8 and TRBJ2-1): GAGVSQSPRYKVAKRGQDVALRCDPISGHVSLFWYQQALGQGPEFLTYFQNEAQLDKSGLPSDRFFAERPEGSVSTLKIQRTQQEDSAVYLCASSLARAGGRNEQFFGPGTRLTVL.

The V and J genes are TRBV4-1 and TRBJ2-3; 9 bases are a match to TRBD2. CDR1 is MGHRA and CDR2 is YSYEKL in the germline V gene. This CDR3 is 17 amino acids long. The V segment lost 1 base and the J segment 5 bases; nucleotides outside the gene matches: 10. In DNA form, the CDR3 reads TGCGCCAGCAGCCAAGCAGCTCTAGCGGGGTTCCGAGATACGCAGTATTTT. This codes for CASSQAALAGFRDTQYF.

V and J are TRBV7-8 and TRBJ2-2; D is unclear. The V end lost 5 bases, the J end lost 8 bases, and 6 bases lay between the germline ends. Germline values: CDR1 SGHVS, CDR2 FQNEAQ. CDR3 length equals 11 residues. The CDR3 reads CASSPTGELFF. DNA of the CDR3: TGTGCCAGCAGCCCTACGGGGGAGCTGTTTTTT.

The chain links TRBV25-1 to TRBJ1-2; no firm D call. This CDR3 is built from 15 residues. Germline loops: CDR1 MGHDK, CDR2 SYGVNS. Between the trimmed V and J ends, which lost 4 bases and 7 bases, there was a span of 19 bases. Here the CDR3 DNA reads TGTGCCAGCAGTGCTGGTGGCGGGGTCCCCGCTGGCTACACCTTC. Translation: CASSAGGGVPAGYTF.

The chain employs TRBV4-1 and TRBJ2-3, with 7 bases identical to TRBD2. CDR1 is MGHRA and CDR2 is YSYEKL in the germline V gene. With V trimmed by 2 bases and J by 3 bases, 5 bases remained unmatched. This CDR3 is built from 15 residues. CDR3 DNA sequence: TGCGCCAGCAGCCAAACGGGACTATCAACAGATACGCAGTATTTT. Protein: CASSQTGLSTDTQYF.

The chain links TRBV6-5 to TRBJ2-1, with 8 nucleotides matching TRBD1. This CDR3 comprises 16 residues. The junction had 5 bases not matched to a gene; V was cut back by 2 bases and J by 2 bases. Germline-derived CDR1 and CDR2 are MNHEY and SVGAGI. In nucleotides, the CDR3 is TGTGCCAGCAGTTACGAGGACAGGGCGGCCTACAATGAGCAGTTCTTC. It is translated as CASSYEDRAAYNEQFF.

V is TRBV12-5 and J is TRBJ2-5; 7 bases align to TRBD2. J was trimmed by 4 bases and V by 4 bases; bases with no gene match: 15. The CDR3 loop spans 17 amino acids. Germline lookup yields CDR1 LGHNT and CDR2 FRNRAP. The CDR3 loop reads CASGSALAAFEGETQYF. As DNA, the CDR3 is TGTGCTAGTGGTTCCGCCCTAGCGGCCTTCGAGGGAGAGACCCAGTACTTC.

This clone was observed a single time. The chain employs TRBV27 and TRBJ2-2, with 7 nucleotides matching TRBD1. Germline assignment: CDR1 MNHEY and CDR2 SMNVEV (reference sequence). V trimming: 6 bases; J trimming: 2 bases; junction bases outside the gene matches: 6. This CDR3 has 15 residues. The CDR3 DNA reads TGTGCCAGCAGCCCCGGGACAGATAACACCGGGGAGCTGTTTTTT. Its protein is CASSPGTDNTGELFF.

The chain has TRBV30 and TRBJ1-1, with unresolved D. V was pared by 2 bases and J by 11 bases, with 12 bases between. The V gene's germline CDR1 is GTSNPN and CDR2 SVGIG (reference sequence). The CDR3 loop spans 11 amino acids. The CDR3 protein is CAWSWQVDAFF. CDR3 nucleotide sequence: TGTGCCTGGAGTTGGCAGGTAGACGCTTTCTTT.

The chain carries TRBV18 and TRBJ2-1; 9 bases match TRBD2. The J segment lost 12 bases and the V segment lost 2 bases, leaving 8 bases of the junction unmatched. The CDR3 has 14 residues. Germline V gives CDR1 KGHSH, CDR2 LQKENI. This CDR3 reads CASSPSSGRKGQFF. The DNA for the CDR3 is TGTGCCAGCTCACCATCAAGCGGGAGGAAGGGGCAGTTCTTC.

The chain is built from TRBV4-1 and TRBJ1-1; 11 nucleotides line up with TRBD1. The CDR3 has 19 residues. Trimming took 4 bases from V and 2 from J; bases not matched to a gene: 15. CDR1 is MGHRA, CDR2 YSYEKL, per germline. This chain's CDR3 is CASSRRTGTGGFINTEAFF. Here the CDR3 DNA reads TGCGCCAGCAGCCGTCGCACCGGGACAGGGGGTTTTATTAACACTGAAGCTTTCTTT.

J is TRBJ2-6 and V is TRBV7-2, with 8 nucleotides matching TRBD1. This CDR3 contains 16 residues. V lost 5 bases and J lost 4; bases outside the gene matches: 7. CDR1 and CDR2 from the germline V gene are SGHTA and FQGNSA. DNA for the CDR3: TGTGCCAGCAGCAGCACGACAGGGGCCGGGGCCAACGTCCTGACTTTC. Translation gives CASSSTTGAGANVLTF.

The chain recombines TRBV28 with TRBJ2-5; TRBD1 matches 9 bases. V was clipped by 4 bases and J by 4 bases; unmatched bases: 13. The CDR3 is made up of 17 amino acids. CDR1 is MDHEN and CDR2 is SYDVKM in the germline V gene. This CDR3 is CASSSQAGTGSPETQYF. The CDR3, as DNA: TGTGCCAGCAGTTCCCAAGCCGGGACAGGGAGTCCAGAGACCCAGTACTTC.

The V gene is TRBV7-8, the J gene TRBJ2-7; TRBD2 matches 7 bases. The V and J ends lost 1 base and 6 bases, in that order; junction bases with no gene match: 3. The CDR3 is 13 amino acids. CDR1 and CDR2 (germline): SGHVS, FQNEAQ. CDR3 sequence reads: CASSLGGGLEQYF. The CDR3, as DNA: TGTGCCAGCAGCTTAGGGGGGGGTCTCGAGCAGTACTTC.

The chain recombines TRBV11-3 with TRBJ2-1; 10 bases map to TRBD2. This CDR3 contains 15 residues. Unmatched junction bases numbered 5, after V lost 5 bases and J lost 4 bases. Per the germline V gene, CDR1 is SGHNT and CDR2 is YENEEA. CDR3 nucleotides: TGTGCCAGCAGCCCGGGACTAGCGCCTTACAATGAGCAGTTCTTC. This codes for CASSPGLAPYNEQFF.